The present T cell receptor (beta chain) was sequenced within a study of blood T cells in healthy people across ages. Findings of the study overall: Naive T cell percentage by flow cytometry tracked strongly with beta diversity. Any conclusive comparison of naive versus antigen-experienced cells was prevented by using unsorted PBMCs.

With a J-beta primer mix and a sample-barcoded 5' primer, a second PCR ran about 7 to 12 cycles. Each cDNA was tagged by a template-switch adaptor containing 12 random nucleotides. TCRdb redid the calling of the 5' RACE reads with MiXCR, one entry per CDR3 protein. The top ten clones hold roughly 12% of a sample with roughly 900,000 distinct CDR3 sequences, about 48% of them seen once. Of note for this clonotype: Its antigen is currently unknown. One end of the junction varies from germline; a read error may be responsible.

The CDR3 totals 13 residues. Germline V gene lookup returns CDR1 KGHDR and CDR2 SFDVKD. In each sample, at least 6 million PBMCs were isolated. The specimen sequenced was blood. This TCR was recovered from a man aged 30 to 39 in good health. The rearrangement links TRBV24-1 to TRBJ2-4, with 8 bases lining up with TRBD1. The J call may be mistaken, given a closer DNA end match to TRBJ2-7. CDR3 in DNA: TGTGCCACTAGTGAACAGGGGGCCTACGAGCAGTACTTC. Protein product: CATSEQGAYEQYF.